This TCR beta chain originates from a study of cytomegalovirus exposure and HLA in healthy donors. Profiling relied on immunoSEQ multiplex PCR, and the TCRdb table lists in-frame clones only, not all of them. The sample has about 160,000 clones; around nine tenths are singletons. The CDR3 is made up of 13 amino acids. Trimming removed 9 bases from V and 7 bases from J; junction bases left unmatched: 8. Germline assignment: CDR1 SNHLY and CDR2 FYNNEI. V is TRBV2 and J is TRBJ1-2, with 10 bases matching TRBD1. The sequenced sample consisted of PBMCs. The TCR comes from a man aged 18 to 30 in good health and CMV-seropositive. Written as DNA, the CDR3 is TGTGCCAGTCGGACAGGGGGAAAGAGTGGCTACACCTTC. Encoded protein: CASRTGGKSGYTF.